This TCR beta chain was recorded in a study of regulatory T cells in long-lasting Graves disease. Time point here: newly diagnosed GD, antithyroid drugs for less than 3 months. The TCR library was made from RNA that had been extracted from PBMCs in TRIzol. This clonotype came up a few times. Both iRepertoire HTBI primers and Arm-PCR of CDR3 regions were used to build the TCR beta libraries. Each CDR3 protein gets one entry after TCRdb re-called the multiplex PCR reads with MiXCR. The profile shows 500,000 to 700,000 distinct CDR3 sequences, 15% to 20% of them singletons. The same sample was also studied in work on T cells in Graves' hyperthyroidism and ophthalmopathy.

This sequence was found in a woman under 40 with Graves disease. The sample here was peripheral blood mononuclear cells (PBMCs), taken at new diagnosis, from a patient treated with antithyroid drugs.

The CDR3 loop is CASSESLSGNTIYF. The CDR3 nucleotides read TGTGCCAGCAGTGAGTCCCTCTCTGGAAACACCATATATTTT. The chain joins TRBV6-1 to TRBJ1-3; D remains unclear. The CDR3 has 14 amino acids. The V gene's germline CDR1 is MNHNS and CDR2 SASEGT. The germline V and J ends were trimmed by 3 bases and 0 bases, with 6 bases remaining between them.